This TCR beta chain emerged from a study of neurological immune-mediated disorders (dated by TCRdb to between 2019 and 2020). Notes on the research overall: The study compared peripheral blood TCR-beta repertoires of HTLV-I-associated myelopathy (HAM/TSP) patients, multiple sclerosis patients and healthy controls using UMI-based sequencing. Each longitudinal HAM/TSP and healthy donor was sampled at 3 time-points spaced at roughly 3-40 month intervals. The roughly 110 TCR-beta libraries covered PBMC samples along with longitudinal samples, technical triplicates, and paired sorted CD4+ and CD8+ T-cell subsets. The cohort comprised 60 to 75 subjects: approximately 15 HAM/TSP patients, around 34 multiple sclerosis patients and around 20 healthy controls. The investigation overall reported the following: TCR clonal expansion was greatest in HAM/TSP patients and smallest in MS patients, who ranked below even healthy controls. No identical CDR3 amino acid sequences were found to be shared among expanded clones across subjects, suggesting that TCR-beta repertoires were private in all groups.

The germline V end is reduced by 6 bases and the J end by 1 base; junction bases left unmatched: 4. The cysteine opens and the phenylalanine closes a CDR3 of 14 amino acids. Of all the DNA, just the CDR3 is kept, 42 bases in frame from base 1. CDR1 and CDR2 are drawn from the germline V gene: SNHLY, FYNNEI. In this sample, this clonotype turned up many times. Its antigen remains unidentified. Nothing much larger sits one base from this clone, and base qualities are not available. cDNA was synthesized by template-switch 5'RACE using a primer with a 10-nucleotide random unique molecular identifier that tagged each TCR transcript. Every sequencing run yielded over 160 million TCR-beta sequences covering 15-18 subjects. The RNeasy kit was used for extraction of total RNA. Using the KAPA Real-time Library Amplification kit, TCR-beta VDJ regions were amplified with primers for the TCR constant region and the 5'RACE anchor. Sample indexes and Illumina adaptors were added in a first PCR, after which library yield was increased in a second PCR. After Ampure bead purification, the roughly 650 bp TCR product was size-selected on a 2% E-gel SizeSelection system. Before pooling, library quality was assessed on a Bioanalyzer, concentration was determined with Qubit, and library quantification was performed with the Kapa Library Quantification kit. Paired-end 2 x 150 bp sequencing of the libraries was performed on an Illumina HiSeq 2500. To increase sequence diversity, roughly 23-30% phiX was spiked into each library pool. The source study handled its data this way. The quality-filtered reads were processed with the UMI-based MiGEC pipeline, whose error correction step removed more than 85% of the raw TCR sequences. VDJ genes were aligned to IMGT germline references, and clonotypes were defined by unique CDR3 amino acid sequence plus V-J genes. VDJtools evaluated clonal expansion, Shannon diversity and CDR3 relatedness (CalcPairwiseDistances, ClusterSamples); CLCbio workbench built phylogenetic trees. Using coefficient-of-variation modelling across technical triplicates, the study counted a clone as expanded if it had at least 8 unique UMIs. Starting from the raw public reads, TCRdb applied fastp trimming at Q25, assembled clones with MiXCR and retained in-frame beta chains. Every distinct CDR3 protein forms one entry, paired with its most common genes and DNA. The V and J calls were determined by TCRdb, not by the authors. The sample table holds approximately 82,000 distinct CDR3 sequences, of which roughly 13% were seen once. The top ten clones comprise approximately 5% of the sample.

What the time point label conveys for this sample: longitudinal time-point 2. For unsorted PBMC libraries, 2 million PBMCs were used after storage in RNAlater at -80 degrees C until RNA extraction. Peripheral blood was subjected to Ficoll-Hypaque density gradient centrifugation to isolate PBMCs, which were then cryopreserved in liquid nitrogen. This clonotype originated in a female donor with HTLV-1-associated myelopathy (HAM/TSP). This sequence uses TRBV2 and TRBJ2-3; a stretch of 7 junction bases matches TRBD2. The sequenced sample was PBMCs. The CDR3 reads CASRPLAGTDTQYF. The nucleotide sequence is TGTGCCAGCAGGCCGCTAGCGGGCACAGATACGCAGTATTTT.